The present TCR beta chain was sequenced within a study of neoadjuvant nivolumab and ipilimumab in lung cancer. Sequenced by immunoSEQ multiplex PCR; TCRdb stores in-frame clones only, minus some. The table has 40,000 to 55,000 clones, around nine tenths seen once. A word on this clone: Its antigen is currently unknown.

V lost 6 bases to trimming and J lost 5 bases; unmatched junction nucleotides: 6. The CDR3 is 13 residues long. The V gene's germline CDR1 is SGHVS and CDR2 FNYEAQ. General study points: Resected tumors had greater TCR richness and clonality than uninvolved lung. From pretherapy to surgery, tumor richness and clonality rose with dual therapy.

The specimen comprised blood, sampled before neoadjuvant nivolumab, alone or with ipilimumab. The genes are TRBV7-6 and TRBJ2-5, with 7 bases aligning to TRBD2. This sequence originates from an adult with non-small cell lung cancer. Some clones in this sample may be carry-over from other donors' samples. CDR3 in DNA: TGTGCCAGCAGGGCTTTGGGGGGGGAGACCCAGTACTTC. Translated: CASRALGGETQYF.